The 25 T cell receptor beta chains reported below all come from one sample, sequenced in a study of blood T cells in healthy people across ages. Alongside a J-beta primer mix, a sample-barcoded 5' primer served in a second PCR lasting 7 to 11 cycles. TCRdb processed the 5' RACE reads anew with MiXCR; each CDR3 protein has one entry. The sample shows under 2 million distinct CDR3 sequences, around 36% of them seen only once. Sequenced material: blood. These receptors came from a woman aged 30 to 39 in good health.

The V gene is TRBV18, the J gene TRBJ2-3; 9 nucleotides agree with TRBD1. The CDR3 runs 15 residues. Germline V lookup: CDR1 KGHSH, CDR2 LQKENI. Trimming took 4 bases from V and 4 from J; bases not matched to a gene: 6. CDR3 sequence: CASSLGTGMSDTQYF. CDR3 in DNA: TGTGCCAGCTCACTAGGGACAGGGATGTCAGATACGCAGTATTTT.

The chain employs TRBV2 and TRBJ2-3, with 11 bases that match TRBD2. Trimming cost V 8 bases and J 12 bases; bases outside gene matches: 10. Germline CDR1 reads SNHLY; CDR2 reads FYNNEI. The CDR3 is 13 amino acids. The CDR3 loop is CASCGTSGGAQYF. CDR3 DNA sequence: TGTGCCAGCTGTGGGACTAGCGGAGGGGCTCAGTATTTT.

The chain is built from TRBV5-1 and TRBJ2-1; D assignment may be TRBD1 or TRBD2 (5 bases each). This CDR3 is 16 amino acids long. The germline V and J ends were trimmed by 4 bases and 5 bases, with 19 bases remaining between them. The germline V gene has CDR1 SGHRS and CDR2 YFSETQ. CDR3: CASSQGTGLGDNEQFF. The CDR3 DNA reads TGCGCCAGCAGCCAAGGGACCGGATTAGGGGACAATGAGCAGTTCTTC.

The table lists this clonotype with a few counts. The rearrangement uses TRBV5-1 and TRBJ2-1; 9 positions match TRBD2. Looked up from germline, CDR1 is SGHRS and CDR2 is YFSETQ. This CDR3 contains 15 residues. The V and J ends lost 4 bases and 4 bases, in that order; junction bases with no gene match: 6. CDR3 sequence: CASSPRSGGYNEQFF. Here the CDR3 DNA reads TGCGCCAGCAGCCCCCGGAGCGGGGGGTACAATGAGCAGTTCTTC.

A few counts support this clonotype. The chain links TRBV20-1 to TRBJ1-1, with D uncertain. Germline CDR1 reads DFQATT; CDR2 reads SNEGSKA (reference sequence). CDR3 size: 13 residues. Trimming took 4 bases from V and 4 from J, leaving 13 bases between them. The CDR3 sequence: CSATHRVSTEAFF. The DNA of the CDR3 is TGCAGTGCTACTCACCGGGTCTCCACTGAAGCTTTCTTT.

The chain carries TRBV20-1 and TRBJ1-1; 9 bases align to TRBD1. Germline-derived CDR1 and CDR2 are DFQATT and SNEGSKA (reference sequence). The CDR3 loop spans 13 amino acids. With 6 bases clipped from V and 4 bases from J, the junction kept 6 bases outside the gene matches. The DNA of the CDR3 is TGCAGTGCCCCCGGGACAGGGTTCACTGAAGCTTTCTTT. It codes for CSAPGTGFTEAFF.

This clonotype was seen a handful of times. The chain recombines TRBV7-9 with TRBJ1-1, with a weak D call TRBD1 (6 bases). V was shortened by 7 bases and J by 0 bases, with 21 bases between the two germline ends. Germline loops: CDR1 SEHNR, CDR2 FQNEAQ (reference sequence). CDR3 length: 17 amino acids. The CDR3: CASTLPLLDSLNTEAFF. The CDR3 coding sequence is TGTGCCAGCACCCTCCCATTACTGGACAGTTTGAACACTGAAGCTTTCTTT.

This sequence joins TRBV2 and TRBJ2-1, with TRBD1 identical over 9 bases. J lost 7 bases, V lost 5 bases, and 15 bases had no gene match. There are 17 residues in the CDR3. Germline values: CDR1 SNHLY, CDR2 FYNNEI. The CDR3 loop is CASSSEPGQGFHNEQFF. CDR3 nucleotides: TGTGCCAGCAGTTCTGAACCGGGACAGGGTTTTCATAATGAGCAGTTCTTC.

This chain connects TRBV18 to TRBJ2-5; no clear D. The V end was cut by 6 bases, the J end by 1 base, with 18 bases between. CDR1 and CDR2 (germline): KGHSH, LQKENI. The CDR3 sequence is 16 residues long. The CDR3 bases are TGTGCCAGCTCCAGAGAAGGAAGCGTACCCCAAGAGACCCAGTACTTC. Residues: CASSREGSVPQETQYF.

This clonotype has only a few counts. An end of the junction does not agree with germline; a read error may underlie this. V usage is TRBV7-2 and J usage is TRBJ2-2, with 11 bases fitting TRBD2. There are 16 residues in the CDR3. Germline CDR1 SGHTA, CDR2 FQGNSA. The CDR3 spells CASSLASGRHTGELFF. The CDR3 nucleotides read TGTGCCAGCAGCCTAGCTAGCGGGAGGCACACCGGGGAGCTGTTTTTT.

This clonotype was recorded a few times. V and J are TRBV7-9 and TRBJ2-5; no definite D call. Trimming removed 8 bases at V and 5 bases at J, with 21 bases between. Germline-derived CDR1 and CDR2 are SEHNR and FQNEAQ (reference sequence). The length of the CDR3 is 15 residues. CDR3 sequence (DNA): TGTGCCAGCGTCGAGGTCGCCCCACCAACGGAGACCCAGTACTTC. Protein: CASVEVAPPTETQYF.

This chain joins TRBV7-2 and TRBJ2-1; no definite D call. The germline CDR1 and CDR2 sequences are SGHTA and FQGNSA. Trimming took off 1 base at V and 8 bases at J, with 6 bases between the two ends. There are 12 residues in the CDR3. The CDR3 nucleotides read TGTGCCAGCAGCTTAGATTGGGATGAGCAGTTCTTC. Translated: CASSLDWDEQFF.

In its sample, this clonotype was seen a few times. The V and J genes are TRBV4-1 and TRBJ1-5; TRBD1 might be the D (5 bases). Germline CDR1 is MGHRA and CDR2 is YSYEKL. This CDR3 spans 17 amino acids. Trimming removed 0 bases at V and 1 base at J, with 13 bases between. Written as DNA, the CDR3 is TGCGCCAGCAGCCAAGAGGGGGGGGGATGGAGCAATCAGCCCCAGCATTTT. Its translation: CASSQEGGGWSNQPQHF.

The chain is built from TRBV12-3 or TRBV12-4 and TRBJ1-1; no clear D. This CDR3 is built from 12 residues. V was trimmed by 5 bases and J by 7 bases, leaving 11 bases between them. CDR3 nucleotides: TGTGCCAGCAGTCCCGGGATCTATGAAGCTTTCTTT. Its protein is CASSPGIYEAFF.

The chain joins TRBV7-9 to TRBJ1-6; 7 bases align to TRBD1. With V trimmed by 4 bases and J by 9 bases, 3 bases remained unmatched. The CDR3 is made up of 13 amino acids. Germline V lookup: CDR1 SEHNR, CDR2 FQNEAQ (reference sequence). The CDR3 DNA is TGTGCCAGCAGCTCGACAGGGCCTTCACCCCTCCACTTT. Amino acids: CASSSTGPSPLHF.

J is TRBJ2-3 and V is TRBV7-6; 9 bases agree with TRBD1. Losses at the gene ends were 0 bases for V and 4 bases for J; bases not matched to a gene: 8. The CDR3 totals 17 residues. Germline V CDR1 and CDR2: SGHVS, FNYEAQ. CDR3 in amino acids: CASSLALGQGRADTQYF. The CDR3 region has the DNA TGTGCCAGCAGCTTAGCGCTGGGACAGGGAAGGGCAGATACGCAGTATTTT.

Worth noting for this clonotype: The junction departs from the called germline gene at one end, perhaps through a read error. V gene TRBV5-1 combines with J gene TRBJ2-1, with TRBD2 matching 14 bases. This CDR3 spans 16 amino acids. The V gene's germline CDR1 is SGHRS and CDR2 YFSETQ. The CDR3 nucleotides read TGCGCCGGCAGCACCGGGACTAGCGGGAGCTTAGGTGAGCAGTTCTTC. As protein: CAGSTGTSGSLGEQFF. The full variable domain, in which reference TRBV5-1 and TRBJ2-1 provide the parts outside the CDR3, is KAGVTQTPRYLIKTRGQQVTLSCSPISGHRSVSWYQQTPGQGLQFLFEYFSETQRNKGNFPGRFSGRQFSNSRSEMNVSTLELGDSALYLCAGSTGTSGSLGEQFFGPGTRLTVL.

This clonotype was picked up a small number of times. This chain links TRBV12-3 or TRBV12-4 with TRBJ2-7, with TRBD1 matching 7 bases. The CDR3 has 15 amino acids. V lost 2 bases, J lost 3 bases, and 7 bases stayed unmatched. The CDR3 nucleotides read TGTGCCAGCAGTTTACGGACAGGTATAGGCTACGAGCAGTACTTC. This encodes CASSLRTGIGYEQYF.

This clonotype was seen only a few times. A read error is possible here, since a much larger clone lies one base away. This chain uses TRBV12-3 or TRBV12-4 with TRBJ2-1, with 10 bases identical to TRBD2. This CDR3 region has 14 residues. The CDR3 reads CAGSTSGVYNEQFF. CDR3 in DNA: TGTGCCGGCAGTACTAGCGGGGTCTACAATGAGCAGTTCTTC.

In regard to this clonotype: This may be a read error, as it is one base from a much larger clone. V and J are TRBV7-2 and TRBJ1-2; D might be TRBD1 (5 bases). In germline, CDR1 is SGHTA, CDR2 FQGNSA. The CDR3 extends over 15 amino acids. Trimming pared 1 base from V and 4 bases from J, leaving 13 bases between. Here the CDR3 reads CASSLDTTGSYGYTF. CDR3 nucleotide sequence: TGTGCCAGCAGCTTAGACACAACAGGAAGCTATGGCTACACCTTC.

This clonotype appeared a few times. This chain links TRBV6-2 or TRBV6-3 with TRBJ2-3; 10 nucleotides line up with TRBD2. The germline V gene encodes CDR1 MNHEY and CDR2 SVGEGT. The CDR3 consists of 15 residues. V shed 6 bases, J shed 2 bases, and the junction held 5 bases outside the gene matches. Written as DNA, the CDR3 is TGTGCCAGCAGCTCAGCGGGGGGGACCACAGATACGCAGTATTTT. Translation: CASSSAGGTTDTQYF.

Many counts were recorded for this clonotype. This sequence joins TRBV7-2 and TRBJ2-1; D call uncertain. The V and J ends lost 6 bases and 9 bases respectively, with 18 bases between them. This CDR3 region has 14 residues. Germline CDR1 and CDR2: SGHTA and FQGNSA. The CDR3 reads CASSPTPRSGEQFF. The CDR3 DNA sequence: TGTGCCAGCAGTCCCACCCCTAGGTCGGGTGAGCAGTTCTTC.

The chain carries TRBV12-3 or TRBV12-4 and TRBJ2-7; 8 nucleotides align to TRBD1. The CDR3 spans 15 residues. V gave up 5 bases and J gave up 3 bases; unmatched junction bases: 9. The CDR3 region has the DNA TGTGCCAGCAGTGCCGCCTCAGGGGGCAGCTACGAGCAGTACTTC. Translation: CASSAASGGSYEQYF.

The chain has TRBV7-6 and TRBJ1-5; 7 nucleotides match TRBD1. The ends lost 3 bases at V and 0 bases at J; junction bases unmatched: 11. Germline CDR1 and CDR2: SGHVS and FNYEAQ. The CDR3 is 18 residues long. The CDR3 here is CASSLGRGMNISNQPQHF. CDR3 nucleotide sequence: TGTGCCAGCAGCTTGGGCAGGGGGATGAATATTAGCAATCAGCCCCAGCATTTT.

J is TRBJ1-4 and V is TRBV2; D is ambiguous. Germline V lookup: CDR1 SNHLY, CDR2 FYNNEI. Trimming left V 4 bases short and J 0 bases short, with 9 bases between. The CDR3 contains 15 residues. The CDR3 sequence is CASSAQLATNEKLFF. CDR3 DNA sequence: TGTGCCAGCAGTGCCCAGCTTGCAACTAATGAAAAACTGTTTTTT.